The TCR beta chain described here comes from a study of blood T cell repertoires in COVID-19 (dated by TCRdb to about 2020). Notes on the research overall: Samples from collaborators originated in the United States, Italy and Spain and spanned both the acute and convalescent phases of COVID-19. The dataset comprised deeply sampled blood TCRbeta repertoires from subjects exposed to, actively infected with, or recovered from COVID-19. The material from the prospective study consisted of cDNA or gDNA derived from T cells, B-cell-depleted T cells, or PBMCs. The samples were drawn from two sources: the first 160 participants of the ongoing ImmuneRACE study, and over 950 subjects contributed by 6 global collaborators. A freely available public database, intended as a resource for researchers studying the immune response to SARS-CoV-2, is where the repertoires were released. Where available, HLA class I and class II types were taken from metadata supplied by the sample provider and were not determined by assay-based typing. The sample metadata nearly always contained a de-identified subject ID, COVID-19 status, age in years and sex.

On this clone itself: Its binding antigen is unknown. Nothing much larger sits one base from this clone, and base qualities are not available.

CDR1 and CDR2, per the germline V gene, are SNHLY and FYNNEI. The CDR3 covers 14 residues, taking in both the cysteine and the phenylalanine. Of the read, only the CDR3 DNA is kept; its 42 bases are in frame from base 1. V is cut back by 7 bases and J by 5 bases, with 10 bases in the junction unmatched. The full study reports these points: Clinical and demographic metadata were provided uncurated, with the amount varying by source and participant.

The immunoSEQ Assay, a bias-controlled multiplex PCR, was used to amplify TCRbeta CDR3 regions from genomic DNA. From the authors' description of their analysis: The number of nucleated cells in each sample was estimated by amplification of reference gene primers within the assay. To quantify the absolute abundance of each unique TCRbeta CDR3 rearrangement, sequence reads were collapsed and filtered. For each sample, productive Simpson clonality was calculated as the square root of Simpson's diversity index over productive rearrangements. The clones in this table, taken by TCRdb from immuneACCESS, are in-frame only. Not every clone is retained; where verified, under half of the shortfall comes from an unresolved V gene, and the cause of the rest is unknown. V, J and clone size are taken as reported in that table, and D and trimming were inferred from the DNA itself. The sample table holds around 60,000 clones, of which 90% were seen once. About 13% of the sample is taken by the ten largest.

Collaborating institutions collected whole blood in K2EDTA tubes following their own protocols. For TCRbeta analysis, collaborators shipped samples in one of three forms: frozen whole blood, isolated PBMCs, or DNA extracted from either of those sample types. This clonotype was obtained from a man aged 60-69 years with active COVID-19. The sequenced sample was peripheral blood. The sequence is built from TRBV2 and TRBJ2-5; 7 junctional bases match TRBD2. This receptor has the CDR3 CASTGTGGSETQYF. The nucleotide sequence is given as TGTGCCAGCACGGGAACGGGGGGTTCCGAGACCCAGTACTTC.